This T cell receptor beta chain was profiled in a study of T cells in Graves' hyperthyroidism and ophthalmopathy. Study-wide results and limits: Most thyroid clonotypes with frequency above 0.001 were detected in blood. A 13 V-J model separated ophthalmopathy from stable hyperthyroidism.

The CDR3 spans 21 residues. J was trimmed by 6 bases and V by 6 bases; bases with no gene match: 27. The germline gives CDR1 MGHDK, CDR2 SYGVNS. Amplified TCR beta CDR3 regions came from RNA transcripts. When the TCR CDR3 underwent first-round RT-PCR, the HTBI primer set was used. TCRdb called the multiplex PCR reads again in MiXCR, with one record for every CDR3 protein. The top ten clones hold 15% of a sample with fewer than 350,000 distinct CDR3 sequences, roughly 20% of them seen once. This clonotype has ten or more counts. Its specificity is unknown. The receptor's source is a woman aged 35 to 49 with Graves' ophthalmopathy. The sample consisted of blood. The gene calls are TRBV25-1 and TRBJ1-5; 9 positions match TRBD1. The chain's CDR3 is CASSLRPGPRDRAGVGQPQHF. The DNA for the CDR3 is TGTGCCAGCAGCCTCCGGCCGGGTCCCAGGGACAGGGCGGGGGTGGGTCAGCCCCAGCATTTT.